What follows describes a single T cell receptor beta chain. Its antigen is unknown. Method: immunoSEQ multiplex PCR; TCRdb's copy keeps in-frame clones and lacks some. The sample consists of roughly 40,000 clones, approximately 71% of them appearing once. CDR1 and CDR2 (germline): MNHEY, SMNVEV (reference sequence). V was shortened by 0 bases and J by 4 bases, with 6 bases between the two germline ends. CDR3 length: 13 amino acids. The record originates from a study of cytotoxic CD8 clonotypes in ibrutinib-treated CLL. The wider study: Among responders, roughly 24 were partial and 2 complete; after median roughly 70 months, 14 stayed remitted and some 12 progressed.

Findings of the study overall: On treatment, the uncommon public clonotypes contracted or remained stable.

The sequencing used PBMCs, collected at disease progression, from a patient treated with ibrutinib. The source is a human donor with chronic lymphocytic leukemia. This chain connects TRBV27 to TRBJ1-2; D call uncertain. The chain's CDR3 is CASSLSHIYGYTF. The DNA of the CDR3 is TGTGCCAGCAGTTTATCGCATATCTATGGCTACACCTTC.